Listed below are T cell receptor beta chains from one sample, sequenced in a study of T-cell reconstitution after alpha-beta-depleted transplantation in children. TCRdb fed the PCR reads into MiXCR, producing one record per CDR3 protein. The data show about 980,000 distinct CDR3 sequences, with about 29% seen just once and about 28% held by the top ten. The starting material was PBMCs, mostly from graft donor cells, obtained 360 days after TCRalphabeta/CD19-depleted stem cell transplant. Receptors were obtained from a boy under two years old who had a stem cell transplant for SCID, so the T cells may come from the graft donor. The CDR3 runs from the conserved cysteine through the conserved F or W. Fields, in order: D gene, clone size, V gene, CDR3 length, J gene, CDR3 DNA, CDR3 protein. D genes are given only for firm matches. Clone size is given for some rows only: seen once, a few or many times, or a class if the clone is expanded.

D: -; size: -; V: TRBV25-1; length: 13; J: TRBJ2-7; DNA: TGTGCCAGCATGGGACCTCTGAGGTACGAGCAGTACTTC; CDR3: CASMGPLRYEQYF
D: -; size: few; V: TRBV12-3/TRBV12-4; length: 14; J: TRBJ2-2; DNA: TGTGCCAGCACCTCTAACTCGTACACCGGGGAGCTGTTTTTT; CDR3: CASTSNSYTGELFF
D: -; size: few; V: TRBV28; length: 16; J: TRBJ2-7; DNA: TGTGCCAGCAGTTTAAGTTCGCTCGGGAGACCCTACGAGCAGTACTTC; CDR3: CASSLSSLGRPYEQYF
D: TRBD1; size: few; V: TRBV5-1; length: 13; J: TRBJ1-2; DNA: TGCGCCAGCAGCTTGGAGGGGACAGTCGGCTACACCTTC; CDR3: CASSLEGTVGYTF
D: TRBD1; size: -; V: TRBV5-6; length: 16; J: TRBJ2-7; DNA: TGTGCCAGCAGCTCCGTTTCACAGGGGCTATTCTACGAGCAGTACTTC; CDR3: CASSSVSQGLFYEQYF
D: -; size: -; V: TRBV7-8; length: 15; J: TRBJ2-5; DNA: TGTGCCAGCAGCTTAGAGGTATACGGGATCGAGACCCAGTACTTC; CDR3: CASSLEVYGIETQYF
D: -; size: -; V: TRBV11-1; length: 20; J: TRBJ2-3; DNA: TGTGCCAGCAGCGTCCGACTCCTAGCGCCTAGGGACGATGTCACAGATACGCAGTATTTT; CDR3: CASSVRLLAPRDDVTDTQYF
D: TRBD1; size: few; V: TRBV20-1; length: 18; J: TRBJ1-5; DNA: TGCAGTGCTAGAGACATCTTTAGGGACAGGGATGGGAATCAGCCCCAGCATTTT; CDR3: CSARDIFRDRDGNQPQHF
D: -; size: -; V: TRBV30; length: 13; J: TRBJ1-4; DNA: TGTGCCTGGAATTTGGAAATTAATGAAAAACTGTTTTTT; CDR3: CAWNLEINEKLFF
D: -; size: -; V: TRBV12-3/TRBV12-4; length: 13; J: TRBJ2-7; DNA: TGTGCCAGCACCCCCGGTTCGTCCTACGAGCAGTACTTC; CDR3: CASTPGSSYEQYF
D: -; size: few; V: TRBV4-1; length: 15; J: TRBJ2-7; DNA: TGCGCCAGCAGCCCACTGCCCCTGGAGAGCACGGGTCGATACTTC; CDR3: CASSPLPLESTGRYF
D: -; size: few; V: TRBV20-1; length: 19; J: TRBJ1-4; DNA: TGCAGTGCTAGTTTAAGGCGAGGGCGAGGTCAAGGAACTAATGAAAAACTGTTTTTT; CDR3: CSASLRRGRGQGTNEKLFF
D: -; size: few; V: TRBV7-2; length: 15; J: TRBJ1-3; DNA: TGTGCCAGCGGACCTGCGCCCTTCTCTGGAAACACCATATATTTT; CDR3: CASGPAPFSGNTIYF
D: -; size: -; V: TRBV4-2; length: 16; J: TRBJ1-1; DNA: TGTGCCAGCAGCCCGGAGGAGGGCAGAAAGAACACTGAAGCTTTCTTT; CDR3: CASSPEEGRKNTEAFF
D: TRBD2; size: -; V: TRBV20-1; length: 14; J: TRBJ2-5; DNA: TGCAGTGCCCCGGGACTAGGGGCCCAAGAGACCCAGTACTTC; CDR3: CSAPGLGAQETQYF
D: -; size: -; V: TRBV15; length: 15; J: TRBJ1-5; DNA: TGTGCCACCAGTAAAACAGGGCCCCCCAGGCAGCCCCAGCATTTT; CDR3: CATSKTGPPRQPQHF
D: -; size: -; V: TRBV10-3; length: 14; J: TRBJ2-7; DNA: TGTGCCATCAGTGAGTCCGGTTATTCCTACGAGCAGTACTTC; CDR3: CAISESGYSYEQYF
D: TRBD1; size: -; V: TRBV5-1; length: 16; J: TRBJ2-2; DNA: TGCGCCAGCAGCTACGGGACAGGGATCAGCACCGGGGAGCTGTTTTTT; CDR3: CASSYGTGISTGELFF
D: -; size: -; V: TRBV6-5; length: 15; J: TRBJ2-3; DNA: TGTGCCAGCAGTTACGCCCTACTAGCTTCAGATACGCAGTATTTT; CDR3: CASSYALLASDTQYF
D: TRBD1; size: -; V: TRBV5-1; length: 15; J: TRBJ2-5; DNA: TGCGCCAGCAGCACACCGACAGGGTCTGACGAGACCCAGTACTTC; CDR3: CASSTPTGSDETQYF
D: -; size: few; V: TRBV3-1; length: 15; J: TRBJ2-7; DNA: TGTGCCAGCAGCCAAGATCGGGACGTCGGCTACGAGCAGTACTTC; CDR3: CASSQDRDVGYEQYF
D: TRBD2; size: -; V: TRBV15; length: 14; J: TRBJ2-3; DNA: TGTGCCACCAGCCTGACTAGCGGGGGAGATACGCAGTATTTT; CDR3: CATSLTSGGDTQYF
D: -; size: -; V: TRBV15; length: 15; J: TRBJ2-4; DNA: TGTGCCACCAGCAGAGATCTCGCGGTGAAAAACATTCAGTACTTC; CDR3: CATSRDLAVKNIQYF
D: -; size: -; V: TRBV12-3/TRBV12-4; length: 14; J: TRBJ2-5; DNA: TGTGCCAGCAGTCCCTCCGGGGCGCAAGAGACCCAGTACTTC; CDR3: CASSPSGAQETQYF
D: TRBD2; size: -; V: TRBV5-5; length: 16; J: TRBJ2-5; DNA: TGTGCCAGCAGCTTGACGACTAGCGGGGGCCAAGGGACCCAGTACTTC; CDR3: CASSLTTSGGQGTQYF
D: TRBD2; size: few; V: TRBV7-9; length: 16; J: TRBJ2-3; DNA: TGTGCCAGCAGCTTAGCGGCTAGCGGGGGGGCAGATACGCAGTATTTT; CDR3: CASSLAASGGADTQYF
D: -; size: -; V: TRBV4-1; length: 16; J: TRBJ2-5; DNA: TGCGCCAGCAGCCAAGATGTCGGAGTGGGGGGAGAGACCCAGTACTTC; CDR3: CASSQDVGVGGETQYF
D: TRBD2; size: few; V: TRBV2; length: 16; J: TRBJ2-2; DNA: TGTGCCAGCAGTGAAGGCGGACTAGTAGGGACCGGGGAGCTGTTTTTT; CDR3: CASSEGGLVGTGELFF
D: TRBD1; size: -; V: TRBV12-3/TRBV12-4; length: 15; J: TRBJ2-7; DNA: TGTGCCAGCAGCCCCCGGGACAGTGATTCCTACGAGCAGTACTTC; CDR3: CASSPRDSDSYEQYF
D: -; size: -; V: TRBV5-1; length: 11; J: TRBJ1-1; DNA: TGCGCCAGCAGGGTCGGGGGTGAAGCTTTCTTT; CDR3: CASRVGGEAFF
D: -; size: few; V: TRBV6-5; length: 14; J: TRBJ2-7; DNA: TGTGCCAGCACTTCGAGTAGGACCTCTCGCGAGCAGTACTTC; CDR3: CASTSSRTSREQYF
D: -; size: -; V: TRBV28; length: 15; J: TRBJ2-7; DNA: TGTGCCAGCAGCACCTATTGGGACACCTCCTACGAGCAGTACTTC; CDR3: CASSTYWDTSYEQYF
D: -; size: many; V: TRBV12-3/TRBV12-4; length: 12; J: TRBJ2-5; DNA: TGTGCCAGCAGTTTCGATAGGGAGACCCAGTACTTC; CDR3: CASSFDRETQYF
D: -; size: -; V: TRBV5-1; length: 14; J: TRBJ2-1; DNA: TGCGCCAGCAGCTTGGTAGGGACTGGGAATGAGCAGTTCTTC; CDR3: CASSLVGTGNEQFF
D: -; size: -; V: TRBV6-5; length: 16; J: TRBJ1-1; DNA: TGTGCCAGCAGTTATTATCTTAAGGGGACCAACACTGAAGCTTTCTTT; CDR3: CASSYYLKGTNTEAFF
D: TRBD2; size: -; V: TRBV3-1; length: 17; J: TRBJ2-7; DNA: TGTGCCAGCAGCCAAACCTCAACTAGCGGGAGCTCCTACGAGCAGTACTTC; CDR3: CASSQTSTSGSSYEQYF
D: TRBD2; size: once; V: TRBV15; length: 14; J: TRBJ2-5; DNA: TGTGCCACCAGCAGAGCGGGGGGGACGGAGACCCAGTACTTC; CDR3: CATSRAGGTETQYF
D: -; size: -; V: TRBV11-2; length: 17; J: TRBJ2-7; DNA: TGTGCCAGCAGCTTAGAGGGAGCTTGGACACCCTCTTCCGAGCAGTACTTC; CDR3: CASSLEGAWTPSSEQYF
D: -; size: -; V: TRBV7-9; length: 13; J: TRBJ1-2; DNA: TGTGCCAGCAGCTCGGACGGCTACTATGGCTACACCTTC; CDR3: CASSSDGYYGYTF
D: TRBD2; size: -; V: TRBV5-1; length: 17; J: TRBJ2-1; DNA: TGCGCCAGCAGCTTCCAACTCGGGACTAGCGGAGGCAATGAGCAGTTCTTC; CDR3: CASSFQLGTSGGNEQFF
D: TRBD1; size: -; V: TRBV7-9; length: 15; J: TRBJ1-2; DNA: TGTGCCAGCAGCTTAACCGGGACAGGGGTTGTTGGCTACACCTTC; CDR3: CASSLTGTGVVGYTF
D: -; size: -; V: TRBV6-1; length: 14; J: TRBJ1-6; DNA: TGTGCCAGCAGCCTTCGTCGGTTAAACTCACCCCTCCACTTT; CDR3: CASSLRRLNSPLHF
D: TRBD2; size: -; V: TRBV20-1; length: 15; J: TRBJ2-3; DNA: TGCAGTGCTAAGACCCACTTCGGGGGGGCAGATACGCAGTATTTT; CDR3: CSAKTHFGGADTQYF
D: -; size: -; V: TRBV4-1; length: 14; J: TRBJ2-5; DNA: TGCGCCAGCAAACAAAGAACACGGCAAGAGACCCAGTACTTC; CDR3: CASKQRTRQETQYF
D: -; size: few; V: TRBV10-3; length: 15; J: TRBJ1-5; DNA: TGTGCCATCAGTGAGTCTGAGGTTTTAGCTCAGCCCCAGCATTTT; CDR3: CAISESEVLAQPQHF